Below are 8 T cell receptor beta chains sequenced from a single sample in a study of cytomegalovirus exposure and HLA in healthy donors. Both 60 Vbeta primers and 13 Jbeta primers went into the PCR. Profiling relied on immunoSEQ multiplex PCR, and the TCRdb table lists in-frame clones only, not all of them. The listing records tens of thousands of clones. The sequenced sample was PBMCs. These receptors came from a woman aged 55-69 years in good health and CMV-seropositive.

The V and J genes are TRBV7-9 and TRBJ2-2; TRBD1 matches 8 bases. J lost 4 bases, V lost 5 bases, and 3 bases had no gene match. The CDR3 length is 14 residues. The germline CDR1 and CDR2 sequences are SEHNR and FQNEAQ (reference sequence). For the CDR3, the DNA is TGTGCCAGCAGCCAGGACAGGGCCACCGGGGAGCTGTTTTTT. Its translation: CASSQDRATGELFF. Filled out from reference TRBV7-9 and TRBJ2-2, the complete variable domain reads DTGVSQNPRHKITKRGQNVTFRCDPISEHNRLYWYRQTLGQGPEFLTYFQNEAQLEKSRLLSDRFSAERPKGSFSTLEIQRTEQGDSAMYLCASSQDRATGELFFGEGSRLTVL.

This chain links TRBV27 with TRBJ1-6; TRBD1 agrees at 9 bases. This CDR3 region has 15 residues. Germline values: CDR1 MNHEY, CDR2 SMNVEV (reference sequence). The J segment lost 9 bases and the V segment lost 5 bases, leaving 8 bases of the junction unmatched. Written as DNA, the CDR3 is TGTGCCAGCAGTGAGGACAGGGGACGAGGTTCACCCCTCCACTTT. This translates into CASSEDRGRGSPLHF.

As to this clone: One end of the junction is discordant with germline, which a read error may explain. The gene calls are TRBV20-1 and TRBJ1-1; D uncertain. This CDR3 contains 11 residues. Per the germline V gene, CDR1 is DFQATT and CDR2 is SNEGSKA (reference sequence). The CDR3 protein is CSAGENTEDFF. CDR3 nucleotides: TGCAGTGCGGGCGAGAACACTGAAGATTTCTTT.

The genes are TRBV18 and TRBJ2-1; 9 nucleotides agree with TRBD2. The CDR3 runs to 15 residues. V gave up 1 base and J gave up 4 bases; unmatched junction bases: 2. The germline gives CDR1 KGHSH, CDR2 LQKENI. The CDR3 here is CASSPLAGEYNEQFF. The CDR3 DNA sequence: TGTGCCAGCTCACCACTAGCGGGGGAGTACAATGAGCAGTTCTTC.

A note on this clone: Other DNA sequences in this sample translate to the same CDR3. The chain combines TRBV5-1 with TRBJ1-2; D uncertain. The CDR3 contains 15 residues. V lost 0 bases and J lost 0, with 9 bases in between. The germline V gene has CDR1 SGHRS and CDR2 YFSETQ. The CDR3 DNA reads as TGCGCCAGCAGCTTGGGTGCAATAGCTAACTATGGCTACACCTTC. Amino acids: CASSLGAIANYGYTF.

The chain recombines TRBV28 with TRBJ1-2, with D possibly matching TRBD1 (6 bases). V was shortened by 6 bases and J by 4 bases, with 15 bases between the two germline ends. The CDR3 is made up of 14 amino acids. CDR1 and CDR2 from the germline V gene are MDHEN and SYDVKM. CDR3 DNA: TGTGCCAGCAGAGAACAGGGCGCGGTCTATGGCTACACCTTC. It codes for CASREQGAVYGYTF.

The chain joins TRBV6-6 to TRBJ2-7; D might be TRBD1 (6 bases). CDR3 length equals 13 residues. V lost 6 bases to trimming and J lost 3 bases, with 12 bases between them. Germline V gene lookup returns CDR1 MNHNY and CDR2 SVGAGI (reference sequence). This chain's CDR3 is CASRLGQNYEQYF. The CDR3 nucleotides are TGTGCCAGCAGGCTAGGACAGAACTACGAGCAGTACTTC.

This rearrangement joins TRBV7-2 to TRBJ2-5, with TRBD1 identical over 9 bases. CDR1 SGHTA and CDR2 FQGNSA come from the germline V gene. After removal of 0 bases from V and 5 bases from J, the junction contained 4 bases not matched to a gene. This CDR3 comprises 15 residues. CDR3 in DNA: TGTGCCAGCAGCTTAGCCACAGGGGGCCAGGAGACCCAGTACTTC. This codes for CASSLATGGQETQYF.